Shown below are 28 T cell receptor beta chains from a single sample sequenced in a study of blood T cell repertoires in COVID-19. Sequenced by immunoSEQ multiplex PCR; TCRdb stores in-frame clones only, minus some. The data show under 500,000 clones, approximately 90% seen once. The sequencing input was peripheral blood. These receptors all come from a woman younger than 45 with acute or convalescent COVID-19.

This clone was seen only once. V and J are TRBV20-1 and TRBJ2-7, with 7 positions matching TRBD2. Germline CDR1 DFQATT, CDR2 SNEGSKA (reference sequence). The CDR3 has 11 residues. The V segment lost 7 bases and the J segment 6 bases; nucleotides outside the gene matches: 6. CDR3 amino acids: CSVSGEGEQYF. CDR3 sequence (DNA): TGCAGTGTATCCGGGGAGGGCGAGCAGTACTTC.

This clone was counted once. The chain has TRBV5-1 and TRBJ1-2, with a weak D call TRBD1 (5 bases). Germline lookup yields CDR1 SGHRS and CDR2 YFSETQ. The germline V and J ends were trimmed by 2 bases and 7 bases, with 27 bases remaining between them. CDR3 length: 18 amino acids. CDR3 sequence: CASSFTPGKLRFSRGYTF. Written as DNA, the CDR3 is TGCGCCAGCAGCTTCACACCAGGGAAGTTGAGGTTCTCGCGTGGCTACACCTTC. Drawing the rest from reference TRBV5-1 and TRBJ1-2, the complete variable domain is KAGVTQTPRYLIKTRGQQVTLSCSPISGHRSVSWYQQTPGQGLQFLFEYFSETQRNKGNFPGRFSGRQFSNSRSEMNVSTLELGDSALYLCASSFTPGKLRFSRGYTFGSGTRLTVV.

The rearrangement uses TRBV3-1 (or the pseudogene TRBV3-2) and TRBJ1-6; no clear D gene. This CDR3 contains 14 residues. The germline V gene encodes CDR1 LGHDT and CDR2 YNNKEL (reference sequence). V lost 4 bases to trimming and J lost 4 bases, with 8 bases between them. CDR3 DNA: TGTGCCAGCAGCCGGCAGTATTATAATTCACCCCTCCACTTT. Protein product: CASSRQYYNSPLHF.

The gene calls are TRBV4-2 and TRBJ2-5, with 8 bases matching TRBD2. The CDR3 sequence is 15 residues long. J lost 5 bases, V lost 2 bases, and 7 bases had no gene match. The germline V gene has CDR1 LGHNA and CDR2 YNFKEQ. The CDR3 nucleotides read TGTGCCAGCAGCCAATCCCCCGGGGGGGCGGAGACCCAGTACTTC. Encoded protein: CASSQSPGGAETQYF.

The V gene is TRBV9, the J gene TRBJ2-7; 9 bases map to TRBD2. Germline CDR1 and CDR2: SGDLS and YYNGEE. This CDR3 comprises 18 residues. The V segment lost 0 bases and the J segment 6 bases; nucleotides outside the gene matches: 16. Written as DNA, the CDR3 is TGTGCCAGCAGCGTAGGCCCCTGGTGGCGGGGGGGCCGGCGCGAGCAGTACTTC. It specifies CASSVGPWWRGGRREQYF. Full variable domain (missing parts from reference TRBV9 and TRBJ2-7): DSGVTQTPKHLITATGQRVTLRCSPRSGDLSVYWYQQSLDQGLQFLIQYYNGEERAKGNILERFSAQQFPDLHSELNLSSLELGDSALYFCASSVGPWWRGGRREQYFGPGTRLTVT.

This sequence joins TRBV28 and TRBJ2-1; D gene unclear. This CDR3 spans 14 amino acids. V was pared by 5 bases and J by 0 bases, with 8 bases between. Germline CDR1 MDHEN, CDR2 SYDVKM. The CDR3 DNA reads TGTGCCAGCAGTCTCAGGAACTCCTACAATGAGCAGTTCTTC. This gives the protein CASSLRNSYNEQFF.

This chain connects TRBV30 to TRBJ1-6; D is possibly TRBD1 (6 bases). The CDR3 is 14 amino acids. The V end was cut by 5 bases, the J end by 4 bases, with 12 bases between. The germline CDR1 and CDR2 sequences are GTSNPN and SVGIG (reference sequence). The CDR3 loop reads CAWVRGGYNSPLHF. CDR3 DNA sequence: TGTGCCTGGGTCAGGGGTGGGTATAATTCACCCCTCCACTTT. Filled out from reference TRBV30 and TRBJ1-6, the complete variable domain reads SQTIHQWPATLVQPVGSPLSLECTVEGTSNPNLYWYRQAAGRGLQLLFYSVGIGQISSEVPQNLSASRPQDRQFILSSKKLLLSDSGFYLCAWVRGGYNSPLHFGNGTRLTVT.

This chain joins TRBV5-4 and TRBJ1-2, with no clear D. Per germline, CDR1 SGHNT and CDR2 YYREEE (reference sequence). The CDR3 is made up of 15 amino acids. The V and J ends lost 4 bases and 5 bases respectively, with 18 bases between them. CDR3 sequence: CASSPSNGQVYGYTF. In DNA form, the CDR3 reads TGTGCCAGCAGCCCATCCAATGGCCAGGTGTATGGCTACACCTTC. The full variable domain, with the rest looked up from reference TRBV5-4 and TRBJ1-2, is ETGVTQSPTHLIKTRGQQVTLRCSSQSGHNTVSWYQQALGQGPQFIFQYYREEENGRGNFPPRFSGLQFPNYSSELNVNALELDDSALYLCASSPSNGQVYGYTFGSGTRLTVV.

For the CDR3, the DNA is TGTGCCAGCAGCTCCATCCCCCGGGGGGGGCGAGAGACCCAGTACTTC. This sequence encodes CASSSIPRGGRETQYF. This chain joins TRBV5-5 and TRBJ2-5, with 8 bases matching TRBD2. Per the germline V gene, CDR1 is SGHKS and CDR2 is YYEKEE (reference sequence). The CDR3 totals 16 residues. Losses at the gene ends were 3 bases for V and 4 bases for J; bases not matched to a gene: 11.

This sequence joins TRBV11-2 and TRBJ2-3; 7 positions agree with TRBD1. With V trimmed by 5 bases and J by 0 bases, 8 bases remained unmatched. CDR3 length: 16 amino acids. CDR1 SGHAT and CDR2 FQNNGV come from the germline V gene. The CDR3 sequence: CASSVRTGQSTDTQYF. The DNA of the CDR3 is TGTGCCAGCAGCGTCCGGACAGGCCAGAGCACAGATACGCAGTATTTT.

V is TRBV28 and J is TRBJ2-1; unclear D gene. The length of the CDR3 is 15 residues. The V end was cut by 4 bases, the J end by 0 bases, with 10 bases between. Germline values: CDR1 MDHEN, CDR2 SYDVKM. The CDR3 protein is CASSSPQSSYNEQFF. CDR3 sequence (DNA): TGTGCCAGCAGTTCTCCACAGAGCTCCTACAATGAGCAGTTCTTC.

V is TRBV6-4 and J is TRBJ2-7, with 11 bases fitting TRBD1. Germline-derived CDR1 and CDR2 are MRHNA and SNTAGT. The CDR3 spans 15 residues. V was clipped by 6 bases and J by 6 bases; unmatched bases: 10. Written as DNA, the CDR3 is TGTGCCAGCAGACTCCTTGGACAGGGGGCTTGCGAGCAGTACTTC. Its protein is CASRLLGQGACEQYF.

In DNA, the CDR3 is TGTGCCAGCAGTGAAAGAGTGCCGCGGGGGACCCAGTACTTC. It is translated as CASSERVPRGTQYF. The chain couples TRBV2 to TRBJ2-5, with a tentative D call TRBD2 (6 bases). The V end lost 2 bases, the J end lost 7 bases, and 14 bases lay between the germline ends. CDR1 is SNHLY, CDR2 FYNNEI, per germline. The CDR3 loop spans 14 amino acids.

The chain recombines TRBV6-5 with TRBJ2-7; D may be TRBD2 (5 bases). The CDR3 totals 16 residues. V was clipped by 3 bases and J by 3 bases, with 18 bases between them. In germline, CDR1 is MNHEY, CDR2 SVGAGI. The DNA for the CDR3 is TGTGCCAGCAGTTATACGGTAACGGGGAGTAACTACGAGCAGTACTTC. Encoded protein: CASSYTVTGSNYEQYF.

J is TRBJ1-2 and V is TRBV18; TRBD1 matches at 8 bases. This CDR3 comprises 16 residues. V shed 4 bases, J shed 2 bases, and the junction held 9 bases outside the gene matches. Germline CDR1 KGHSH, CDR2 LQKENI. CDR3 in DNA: TGTGCCAGCTCACTGAGGGGGGACAGGCACAACTATGGCTACACCTTC. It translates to CASSLRGDRHNYGYTF.

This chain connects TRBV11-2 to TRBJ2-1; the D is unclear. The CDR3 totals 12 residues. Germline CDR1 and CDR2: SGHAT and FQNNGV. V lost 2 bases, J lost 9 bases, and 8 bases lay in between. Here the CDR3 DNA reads TGTGCCAGCAGCTTACTGACTCGTGAGCAGTTCTTC. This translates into CASSLLTREQFF. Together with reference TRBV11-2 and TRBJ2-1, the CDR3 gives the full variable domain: EAGVAQSPRYKIIEKRQSVAFWCNPISGHATLYWYQQILGQGPKLLIQFQNNGVVDDSQLPKDRFSAERLKGVDSTLKIQPAKLEDSAVYLCASSLLTREQFFGPGTRLTVL.

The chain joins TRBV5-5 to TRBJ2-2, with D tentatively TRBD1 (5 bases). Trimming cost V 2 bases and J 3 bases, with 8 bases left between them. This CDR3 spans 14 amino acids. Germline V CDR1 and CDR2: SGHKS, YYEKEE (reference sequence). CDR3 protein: CASSFARDTGELFF. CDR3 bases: TGTGCCAGCAGCTTCGCCAGGGACACCGGGGAGCTGTTTTTT.

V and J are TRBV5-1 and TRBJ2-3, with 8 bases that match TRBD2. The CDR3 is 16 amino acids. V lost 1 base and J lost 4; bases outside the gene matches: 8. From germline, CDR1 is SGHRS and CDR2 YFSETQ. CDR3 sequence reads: CASSLPVTSGADTQYF. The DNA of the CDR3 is TGCGCCAGCAGCTTGCCCGTTACTAGCGGCGCAGATACGCAGTATTTT.

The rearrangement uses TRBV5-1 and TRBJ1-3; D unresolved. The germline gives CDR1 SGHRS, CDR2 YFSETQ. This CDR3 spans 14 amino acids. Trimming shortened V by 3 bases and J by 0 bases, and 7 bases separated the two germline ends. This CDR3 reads CASSSGSSGNTIYF. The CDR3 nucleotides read TGCGCCAGCAGCTCTGGGAGCTCTGGAAACACCATATATTTT. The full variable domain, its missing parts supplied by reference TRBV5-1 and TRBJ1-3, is KAGVTQTPRYLIKTRGQQVTLSCSPISGHRSVSWYQQTPGQGLQFLFEYFSETQRNKGNFPGRFSGRQFSNSRSEMNVSTLELGDSALYLCASSSGSSGNTIYFGEGSWLTVV.

The CDR3 here is CASSQERGRGIGELFF. DNA of the CDR3: TGTGCCAGCAGCCAAGAGAGGGGCAGGGGGATCGGGGAGCTGTTTTTT. The chain combines TRBV4-2 with TRBJ2-2, with 7 bases that match TRBD1. Germline values: CDR1 LGHNA, CDR2 YNFKEQ. Trimming took 0 bases from V and 7 from J; bases not matched to a gene: 8. This CDR3 contains 16 residues.

The DNA for the CDR3 is TGTGCCAGTGGTATTGCAGGGCAAGAGACCCAGTACTTC. Its protein is CASGIAGQETQYF. The rearrangement joins TRBV12-3 or TRBV12-4 to TRBJ2-5, with D possibly TRBD1 on 5 matching bases. The V gene lost 9 bases and the J gene lost 2 bases, with 13 bases spanning the gap. CDR3 size: 13 residues.

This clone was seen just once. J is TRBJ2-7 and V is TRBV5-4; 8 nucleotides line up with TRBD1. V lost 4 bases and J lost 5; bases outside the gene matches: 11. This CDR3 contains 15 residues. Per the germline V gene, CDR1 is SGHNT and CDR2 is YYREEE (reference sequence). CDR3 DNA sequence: TGTGCCAGCAGCAACCGACAAAACAGGGGGGACGAGCAGTACTTC. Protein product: CASSNRQNRGDEQYF.

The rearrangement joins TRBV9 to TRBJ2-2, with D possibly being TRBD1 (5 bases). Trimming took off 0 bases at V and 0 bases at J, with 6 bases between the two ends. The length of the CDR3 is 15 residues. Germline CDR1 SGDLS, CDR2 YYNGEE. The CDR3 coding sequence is TGTGCCAGCAGCGTAGGGGGCTCGAACACCGGGGAGCTGTTTTTT. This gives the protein CASSVGGSNTGELFF.

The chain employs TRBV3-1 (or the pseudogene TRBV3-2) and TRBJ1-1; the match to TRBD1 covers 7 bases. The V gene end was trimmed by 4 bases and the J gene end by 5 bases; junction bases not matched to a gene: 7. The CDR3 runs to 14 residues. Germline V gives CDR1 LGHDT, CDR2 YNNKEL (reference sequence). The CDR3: CASSPQNRGTEAFF. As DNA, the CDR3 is TGTGCCAGCAGCCCGCAGAACAGGGGTACTGAAGCTTTCTTT.

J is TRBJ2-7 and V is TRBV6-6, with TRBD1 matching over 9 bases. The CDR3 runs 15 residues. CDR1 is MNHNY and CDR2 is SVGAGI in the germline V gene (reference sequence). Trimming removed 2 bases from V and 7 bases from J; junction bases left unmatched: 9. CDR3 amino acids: CASSYTDRGGLEQYF. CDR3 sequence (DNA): TGTGCCAGCAGTTACACCGACAGGGGGGGCTTGGAGCAGTACTTC.

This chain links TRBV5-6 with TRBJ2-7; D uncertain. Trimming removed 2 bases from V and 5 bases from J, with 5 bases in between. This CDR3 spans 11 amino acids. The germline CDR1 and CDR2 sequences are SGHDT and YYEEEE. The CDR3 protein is CASSFTDEQYF. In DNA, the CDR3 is TGTGCCAGCAGCTTCACGGACGAGCAGTACTTC.

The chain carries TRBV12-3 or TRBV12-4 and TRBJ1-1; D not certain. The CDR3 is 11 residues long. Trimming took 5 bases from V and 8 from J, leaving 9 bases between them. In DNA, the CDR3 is TGTGCCAGCAGTCGAGCTAAAGAAGCTTTCTTT. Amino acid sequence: CASSRAKEAFF.

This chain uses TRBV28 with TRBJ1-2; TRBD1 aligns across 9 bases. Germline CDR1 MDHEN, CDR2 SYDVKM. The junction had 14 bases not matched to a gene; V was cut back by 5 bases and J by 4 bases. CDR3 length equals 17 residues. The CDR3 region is CASSRLGGQGVRYGYTF. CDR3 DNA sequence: TGTGCCAGCAGTCGCCTGGGGGGACAGGGAGTTCGCTATGGCTACACCTTC.